What follows are 11 T cell receptor beta chains derived from one specimen sequenced in a study of control samples from healthy donors and cancer patients. Repertoires were generated with immunoSEQ multiplex PCR, while TCRdb's copy carries only in-frame clones and drops some. The sample carries fewer than 150,000 clones, roughly 92% recorded once. What was sequenced was blood. The source of these receptors is a woman aged 18-35 years in good health.

The chain recombines TRBV30 with TRBJ2-7; D gene uncertain. This CDR3 contains 14 residues. In germline, CDR1 is GTSNPN, CDR2 SVGIG (reference sequence). Trimming removed 0 bases from V and 2 bases from J, with 11 bases in between. In DNA, the CDR3 is TGTGCCTGGAGTGTAGGAGACGGCCCCTACGAGCAGTACTTC. This translates into CAWSVGDGPYEQYF.

This chain uses TRBV28 with TRBJ2-3; TRBD1 agrees at 11 bases. The CDR3 is 16 residues long. V lost 8 bases and J lost 3; bases outside the gene matches: 10. Germline V CDR1 and CDR2: MDHEN, SYDVKM. The CDR3 loop is CASLGPDRGRTDTQYF. CDR3 coding DNA: TGTGCCAGCCTGGGGCCGGACAGGGGGCGAACAGATACGCAGTATTTT.

The chain is built from TRBV27 and TRBJ1-5; D unclear. Germline CDR1 MNHEY, CDR2 SMNVEV (reference sequence). V lost 0 bases and J 9 bases, leaving 12 bases between the germline ends. This CDR3 region has 14 residues. The CDR3 DNA sequence: TGTGCCAGCAGTTTATCGGGAGGTTGGAGGCCCCAGCATTTT. As protein: CASSLSGGWRPQHF.

This rearrangement joins TRBV24-1 to TRBJ2-2; no definite D call. The ends were cut back, 4 bases at V and 2 bases at J, with 4 bases in the middle. Germline CDR1 reads KGHDR; CDR2 reads SFDVKD. This CDR3 comprises 13 residues. The CDR3 spells CATSERNTGELFF. The CDR3 nucleotides are TGTGCCACCAGTGAGAGAAACACCGGGGAGCTGTTTTTT.

The sample holds one count of this clone. V and J are TRBV6-2 or TRBV6-3 and TRBJ2-1, with a tentative D call TRBD2 (6 bases). The CDR3 spans 20 residues. Germline loops: CDR1 MNHEY, CDR2 SVGEGT. The V gene lost 6 bases and the J gene lost 6 bases, with 33 bases spanning the gap. DNA for the CDR3: TGTGCCAGCAGCAAAACTCCCCGGTGGGAGGTTACAGAAGGGCCCAATGAGCAGTTCTTC. Amino acid sequence: CASSKTPRWEVTEGPNEQFF.

J is TRBJ2-3 and V is TRBV12-5; 12 nucleotides line up with TRBD2. CDR1 is LGHNT, CDR2 FRNRAP, per germline. The CDR3 runs to 18 residues. With 0 bases clipped from V and 3 bases from J, the junction kept 7 bases outside the gene matches. DNA for the CDR3: TGTGCTAGTGGTTTGGTAATGGACGGGACTAGCGGGACAGATACGCAGTATTTT. Translation gives CASGLVMDGTSGTDTQYF. Combining the CDR3 with reference TRBV12-5 and TRBJ2-3 gives the whole variable domain DARVTQTPRHKVTEMGQEVTMRCQPILGHNTVFWYRQTMMQGLELLAYFRNRAPLDDSGMPKDRFSAEMPDATLATLKIQPSEPRDSAVYFCASGLVMDGTSGTDTQYFGPGTRLTVL.

This clone was observed a single time. V and J are TRBV9 and TRBJ2-3; D assignment may be TRBD1 or TRBD2 (5 bases each). Germline CDR1 is SGDLS and CDR2 is YYNGEE. V was shortened by 4 bases and J by 4 bases, with 19 bases between the two germline ends. This CDR3 has 16 residues. The CDR3 protein is CASSPYLRGPPDTQYF. CDR3 bases: TGTGCCAGCAGCCCCTACCTGAGGGGTCCTCCAGATACGCAGTATTTT.

V usage is TRBV6-6 and J usage is TRBJ2-7, with TRBD1 matching 7 bases. Trimming cost V 5 bases and J 0 bases; bases outside gene matches: 16. Germline assignment: CDR1 MNHNY and CDR2 SVGAGI (reference sequence). The CDR3 has 18 residues. CDR3 sequence (DNA): TGTGCCAGCAGTCCCCCCTTTGGACAGGCCGCTTTCTCCTACGAGCAGTACTTC. It is translated as CASSPPFGQAAFSYEQYF.

This sequence joins TRBV10-2 and TRBJ2-1; TRBD2 aligns across 13 bases. Germline V gene lookup returns CDR1 WSHSY and CDR2 SAAADI. Germline trimming cut 4 bases from V and 9 bases from J; bases unmatched to any gene: 3. The CDR3 runs to 14 residues. Here the CDR3 reads CASSGTSGGGEQFF. Written as DNA, the CDR3 is TGCGCCAGCAGTGGGACTAGCGGGGGTGGTGAGCAGTTCTTC.

This chain connects TRBV4-2 to TRBJ2-5; D gene unclear. The germline V gene encodes CDR1 LGHNA and CDR2 YNFKEQ. The V gene lost 0 bases and the J gene lost 6 bases, with 11 bases spanning the gap. This CDR3 spans 14 amino acids. The CDR3 bases are TGTGCCAGCAGCCAAGATCTGACTCTGAAGACCCAGTACTTC. This codes for CASSQDLTLKTQYF.

The CDR3 DNA reads as TGTGCCAGCAGCCAAGATTCAGGGACTAGTCAAGAGAAGAATGAGCAGTTCTTC. It specifies CASSQDSGTSQEKNEQFF. The chain couples TRBV14 to TRBJ2-1, with 8 bases fitting TRBD2. Germline V gene lookup returns CDR1 SGHDN and CDR2 FVKESK. The ends lost 0 bases at V and 7 bases at J; junction bases unmatched: 14. The CDR3 covers 18 residues.